The rows below give T cell receptor beta chains drawn from one sample of a study of shared clonotypes between healthy human individuals. Clones were sequenced by immunoSEQ multiplex PCR, and TCRdb holds only the in-frame ones, with some missing. The sample shows 2 million to 3 million clones, under 95% of them seen only once. Sequences were obtained from naive CD4+ T cells from PBMCs. The receptors were sampled from a man between 18 and 29 years old in good health. Some clones in this sample may be carry-over from other donors' samples. Both conserved end residues are part of each CDR3. The order of the fields is J gene, V gene, D gene, clone size, CDR3 length, CDR3 DNA, CDR3 protein. D genes are given only for firm matches. The listing skips clone size in some rows; elsewhere it reads once, few, many or a size class.

>TRBJ2-3|TRBV5-4|.|.|15
TGTGCCAGCAGCCGGGGTGGCCTCCTCACAGATACGCAGTATTTT
CASSRGGLLTDTQYF
>TRBJ1-1|TRBV5-1|.|.|15
TGCGCCAGCAGCTTGGTTGCAGAGCTGAACACTGAAGCTTTCTTT
CASSLVAELNTEAFF
>TRBJ1-1|TRBV10-3|.|.|15
TGTGCCATCAGGGAAACACAGGGACTGAACACTGAAGCTTTCTTT
CAIRETQGLNTEAFF
>TRBJ1-4|TRBV7-2|.|.|13
TGTGCCAGCAGCTTGGCTAACAGGGAGGCGCTGTTTTTT
CASSLANREALFF
>TRBJ2-6|TRBV5-1|.|few|14
TGCGCCAGCAGCTTGGGGTCTGGGGCCAACGTCCTGACTTTC
CASSLGSGANVLTF
>TRBJ2-7|TRBV5-5|.|.|12
TGTGCCAGCAGCTTGGAGATCTACGAGCAGTACTTC
CASSLEIYEQYF
>TRBJ2-7|TRBV10-3|TRBD2|.|13
TGTGCCTCAAGACTAGCGGGATCCTACGAGCAGTACTTC
CASRLAGSYEQYF
>TRBJ2-3|TRBV6-1|TRBD1|.|15
TGTGCCAGCAGCCTCGGGACAGGGAGCACAGATACGCAGTATTTT
CASSLGTGSTDTQYF
>TRBJ1-1|TRBV18|.|.|14
TGTGCCAGCTCACTGACCCCGATGAACACTGAAGCTTTCTTT
CASSLTPMNTEAFF
>TRBJ1-3|TRBV7-2|.|.|13
TGTGCCAGCAGCTTAACTCGTGGAAACACCATATATTTT
CASSLTRGNTIYF
>TRBJ2-2|TRBV25-1|TRBD1|once|16
TGTGCCAGCAGTGCAACGACAGGGGGCCGCCCCGGGGAGCTGTTTTTT
CASSATTGGRPGELFF
>TRBJ2-1|TRBV4-2|TRBD2|.|16
TGTGCCAGCAGCCCCGACGGGGGGAGCTCCTACAATGAGCAGTTCTTC
CASSPDGGSSYNEQFF
>TRBJ1-1|TRBV9|.|.|16
TGTGCCAGCAGCGCTGTACCGGGACGCATGAACACTGAAGCTTTCTTT
CASSAVPGRMNTEAFF
>TRBJ2-1|TRBV7-3|TRBD1|.|13
TGTGCCAGCAGCTCACCACAGGGGAATGAGCAGTTCTTC
CASSSPQGNEQFF
>TRBJ2-7|TRBV6-6|.|.|11
TGTGCCAGCAGTTACTCGACAGCCGTGTACTTC
CASSYSTAVYF
>TRBJ2-1|TRBV5-1|TRBD2|.|14
TGCGCCAGCAGGGTCGGGACTAGCTCCCGGGAGCAGTTCTTC
CASRVGTSSREQFF
>TRBJ2-7|TRBV5-1|TRBD1|.|18
TGCGCCAGCAGCTTGGGGGACAGGGGGCACATTTTGACCTACGAGCAGTACTTC
CASSLGDRGHILTYEQYF
>TRBJ2-7|TRBV6-6|.|.|14
TGTGCCAGCAGTTACTCGAGCCAGGGCGGGGAGCAGTACTTC
CASSYSSQGGEQYF
>TRBJ1-3|TRBV4-2|.|.|17
TGTGCCAGCAGCCAAGAGGTTTTCCACAACTCTGGAAACACCATATATTTT
CASSQEVFHNSGNTIYF
>TRBJ2-3|TRBV5-1|TRBD2|.|17
TGCGCCAGCAGCTTGGGACTAGCGGGAGCAATGACAGATACGCAGTATTTT
CASSLGLAGAMTDTQYF
>TRBJ2-5|TRBV18|.|.|14
TGTGCCAGCTCACCTTCGGCTTCGACAGAGACCCAGTACTTC
CASSPSASTETQYF
>TRBJ2-5|TRBV5-1|.|.|13
TGCGCCAGCAGCTTGGAAGGCCTGGGGACCCAGTACTTC
CASSLEGLGTQYF
>TRBJ2-1|TRBV6-5|.|.|15
TGTGCCAGCAGTTACTCGATACAGGGGAGGAATGAGCAGTTCTTC
CASSYSIQGRNEQFF
>TRBJ1-2|TRBV2|.|.|12
TGTGCCAGCAGTGAGGAGGGGTGGGGCTACACCTTC
CASSEEGWGYTF
>TRBJ2-5|TRBV7-9|.|.|11
TGTGCCAGCAGCTCCAGAGAGACCCAGTACTTC
CASSSRETQYF
>TRBJ1-2|TRBV28|TRBD1|once|15
TGTGCCACCTCAAAAATTGAGACAGGGGATTATGGCTACACCTTC
CATSKIETGDYGYTF
>TRBJ1-2|TRBV5-1|.|.|12
TGCGCCAGCAGCTTCGGGGAAGGTGGCTACACCTTC
CASSFGEGGYTF
>TRBJ2-1|TRBV28|.|.|11
TGTGCCAGCAGGCGCCACAATGAGCAGTTCTTC
CASRRHNEQFF
>TRBJ2-7|TRBV28|.|.|14
TGTGCCAGCAGTTTAGGCAGGGTATTTGGCGAGCAGTACTTC
CASSLGRVFGEQYF